A single sample is the source of the 5 T cell receptor beta chains below, sequenced in a study of T cells in Graves' hyperthyroidism and ophthalmopathy. Regions amplified from RNA transcripts were the TCR beta CDR3 regions. The HTBI primer set drove a first-round RT-PCR of the TCR CDR3. Each CDR3 protein is one row after TCRdb ran MiXCR on the multiplex PCR reads. Of fewer than 750,000 distinct CDR3 sequences listed, about half were seen once; the top ten hold about 8.3%. The sample taken for sequencing was peripheral blood or thyroid tissue (not recorded which). These receptors all stem from a woman in her late teens or twenties with Graves' hyperthyroidism.

The chain combines TRBV29-1 with TRBJ1-1, with D maybe TRBD1 (5 bases). This CDR3 region has 12 residues. Germline V gene sequence: CDR1 SQVTM, CDR2 ANQGSEA. Trimming stripped 4 bases from V and 4 bases from J, with 10 bases between. The chain's CDR3 is CSVAGSGTEAFF. The CDR3 nucleotides read TGCAGCGTTGCAGGGTCCGGCACTGAAGCTTTCTTT.

In its sample, this clonotype was seen a few times. Just one base apart from a much larger clone, this may be a read error. The CDR3 reads CASSLSQGSGYEQYF. CDR3 coding DNA: TGTGCCAGCAGCTTGAGCCAGGGATCGGGCTACGAGCAGTACTTC. The chain is built from TRBV7-2 and TRBJ2-7, with D perhaps TRBD1 (5 bases). Germline V gene lookup returns CDR1 SGHTA and CDR2 FQGNSA. The ends were cut back, 3 bases at V and 3 bases at J, with 15 bases in the middle. The CDR3 extends over 15 amino acids.

This chain joins TRBV11-1 and TRBJ2-7; no reliable D call. The CDR3 covers 14 residues. V dropped 1 base and J dropped 7 bases, with 14 bases sitting between them. Looked up from germline, CDR1 is SGHAT and CDR2 is FQDESV (reference sequence). This CDR3 reads CASSLGLVTEEQYF. CDR3 in DNA: TGTGCCAGCAGCTTAGGTTTGGTCACTGAAGAGCAGTACTTC.

The chain employs TRBV20-1 and TRBJ2-6; D uncertain. The germline CDR1 and CDR2 sequences are DFQATT and SNEGSKA (reference sequence). The CDR3 is 16 residues long. Between the trimmed V and J ends, which lost 1 base and 0 bases, there was a span of 10 bases. The CDR3, as DNA: TGCAGTGCTAGAGGCCTCGGATTCTCTGGGGCCAACGTCCTGACTTTC. It is translated as CSARGLGFSGANVLTF.

The genes are TRBV7-9 and TRBJ1-5, with D maybe TRBD1 (5 bases). V gave up 3 bases and J gave up 14 bases, with 23 bases separating them. The CDR3 is 15 amino acids. CDR1 and CDR2 from the germline V gene are SEHNR and FQNEAQ (reference sequence). This chain's CDR3 is CASSLWGRRTSREHF. CDR3 DNA sequence: TGTGCCAGCAGCTTGTGGGGACGTAGGACTAGCCGCGAGCATTTT.